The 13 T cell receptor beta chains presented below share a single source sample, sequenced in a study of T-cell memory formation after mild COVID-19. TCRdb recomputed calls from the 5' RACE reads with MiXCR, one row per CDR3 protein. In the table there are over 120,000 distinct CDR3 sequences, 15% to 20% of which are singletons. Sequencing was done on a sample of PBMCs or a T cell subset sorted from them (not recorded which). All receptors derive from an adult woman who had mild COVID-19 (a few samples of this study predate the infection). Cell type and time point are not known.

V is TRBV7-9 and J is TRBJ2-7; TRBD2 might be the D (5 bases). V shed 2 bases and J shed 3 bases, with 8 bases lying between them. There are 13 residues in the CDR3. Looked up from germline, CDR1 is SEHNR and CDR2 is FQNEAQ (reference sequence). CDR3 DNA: TGTGCCAGCAGCTTACTAGGAGGCTACGAGCAGTACTTC. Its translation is CASSLLGGYEQYF.

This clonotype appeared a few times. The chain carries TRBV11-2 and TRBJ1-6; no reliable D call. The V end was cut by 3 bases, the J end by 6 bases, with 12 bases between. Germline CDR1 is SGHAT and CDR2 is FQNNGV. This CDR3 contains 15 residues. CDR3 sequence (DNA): TGTGCCAGCAGCTTTCTTGGGCTCGCTAATTCACCCCTCCACTTT. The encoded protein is CASSFLGLANSPLHF.

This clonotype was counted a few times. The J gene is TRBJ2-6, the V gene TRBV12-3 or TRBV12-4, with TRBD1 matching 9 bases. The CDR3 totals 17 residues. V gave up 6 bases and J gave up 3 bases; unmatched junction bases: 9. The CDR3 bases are TGTGCCAGCAGCTCGAGCCACAGGGGGCGTGGGGCCAACGTCCTGACTTTC. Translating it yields CASSSSHRGRGANVLTF.

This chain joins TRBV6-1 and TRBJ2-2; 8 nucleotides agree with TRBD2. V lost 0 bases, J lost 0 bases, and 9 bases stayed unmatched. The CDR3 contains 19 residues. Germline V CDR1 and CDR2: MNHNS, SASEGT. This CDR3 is CASSEAGSGLGANTGELFF. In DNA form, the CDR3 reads TGTGCCAGCAGTGAAGCGGGTTCGGGACTAGGGGCGAACACCGGGGAGCTGTTTTTT.

The CDR3 coding sequence is TGCGCCAGCAGCCAAGTGACAGGGGTTTACCCCTACGAGCAGTACTTC. This sequence encodes CASSQVTGVYPYEQYF. The chain couples TRBV4-1 to TRBJ2-7; 8 bases are a match to TRBD1. CDR1 and CDR2 from the germline V gene are MGHRA and YSYEKL. V lost 1 base, J lost 2 bases, and 7 bases stayed unmatched. This CDR3 is built from 16 residues.

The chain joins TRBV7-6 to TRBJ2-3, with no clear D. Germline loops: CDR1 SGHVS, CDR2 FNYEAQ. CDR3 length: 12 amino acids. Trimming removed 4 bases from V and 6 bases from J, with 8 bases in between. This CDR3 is CASSSLGDTQYF. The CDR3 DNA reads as TGTGCCAGCAGCTCTCTGGGGGATACGCAGTATTTT.

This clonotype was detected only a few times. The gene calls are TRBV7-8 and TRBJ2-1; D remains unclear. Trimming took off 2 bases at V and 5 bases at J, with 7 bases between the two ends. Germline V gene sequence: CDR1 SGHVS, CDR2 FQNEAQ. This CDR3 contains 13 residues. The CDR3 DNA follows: TGTGCCAGCAGCTTAACGGTCGACAATGAGCAGTTCTTC. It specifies CASSLTVDNEQFF.

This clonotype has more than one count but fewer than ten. In DNA, the CDR3 is TGCAGTGCTAGCCCCGGCAGGGCGCCTGAAGCTTTCTTT. This codes for CSASPGRAPEAFF. The rearrangement joins TRBV20-1 to TRBJ1-1; a possible D gene is TRBD1 (5 bases). This CDR3 has 13 residues. Germline CDR1 is DFQATT and CDR2 is SNEGSKA (reference sequence). V was trimmed by 3 bases and J by 6 bases, leaving 14 bases between them.

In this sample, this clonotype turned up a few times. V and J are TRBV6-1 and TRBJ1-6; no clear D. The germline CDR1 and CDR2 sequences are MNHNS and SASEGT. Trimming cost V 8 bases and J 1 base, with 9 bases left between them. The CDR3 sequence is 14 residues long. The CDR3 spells CASGETSYNSPLHF. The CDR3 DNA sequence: TGTGCCAGCGGAGAGACGTCCTATAATTCACCCCTCCACTTT.

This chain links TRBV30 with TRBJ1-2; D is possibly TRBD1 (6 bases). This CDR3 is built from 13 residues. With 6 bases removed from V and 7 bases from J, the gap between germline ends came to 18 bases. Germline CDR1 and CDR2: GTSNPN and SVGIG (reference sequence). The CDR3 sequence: CACPSYDRRGYTF. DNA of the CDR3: TGTGCCTGCCCATCGTACGACAGGCGTGGCTACACCTTC. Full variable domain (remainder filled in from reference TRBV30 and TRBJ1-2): SQTIHQWPATLVQPVGSPLSLECTVEGTSNPNLYWYRQAAGRGLQLLFYSVGIGQISSEVPQNLSASRPQDRQFILSSKKLLLSDSGFYLCACPSYDRRGYTFGSGTRLTVV.

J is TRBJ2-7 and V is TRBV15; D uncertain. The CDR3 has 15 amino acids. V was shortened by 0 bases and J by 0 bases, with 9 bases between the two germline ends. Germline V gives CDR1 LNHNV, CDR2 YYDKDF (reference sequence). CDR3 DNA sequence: TGTGCCACCAGCAGAGATTTATCAGTCTCCTACGAGCAGTACTTC. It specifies CATSRDLSVSYEQYF.

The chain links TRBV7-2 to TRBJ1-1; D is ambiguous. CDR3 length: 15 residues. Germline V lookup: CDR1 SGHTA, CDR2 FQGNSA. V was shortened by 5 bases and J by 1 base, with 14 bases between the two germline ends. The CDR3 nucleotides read TGTGCCAGCAGCCCGCCCGGATCCGCGAACACTGAAGCTTTCTTT. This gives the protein CASSPPGSANTEAFF.

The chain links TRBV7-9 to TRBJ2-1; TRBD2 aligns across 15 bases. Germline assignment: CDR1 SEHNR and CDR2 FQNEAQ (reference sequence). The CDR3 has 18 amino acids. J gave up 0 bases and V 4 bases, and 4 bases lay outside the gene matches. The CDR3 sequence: CASSWGTSGGSSYNEQFF. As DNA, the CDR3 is TGTGCCAGCAGCTGGGGGACTAGCGGGGGGAGCTCCTACAATGAGCAGTTCTTC.